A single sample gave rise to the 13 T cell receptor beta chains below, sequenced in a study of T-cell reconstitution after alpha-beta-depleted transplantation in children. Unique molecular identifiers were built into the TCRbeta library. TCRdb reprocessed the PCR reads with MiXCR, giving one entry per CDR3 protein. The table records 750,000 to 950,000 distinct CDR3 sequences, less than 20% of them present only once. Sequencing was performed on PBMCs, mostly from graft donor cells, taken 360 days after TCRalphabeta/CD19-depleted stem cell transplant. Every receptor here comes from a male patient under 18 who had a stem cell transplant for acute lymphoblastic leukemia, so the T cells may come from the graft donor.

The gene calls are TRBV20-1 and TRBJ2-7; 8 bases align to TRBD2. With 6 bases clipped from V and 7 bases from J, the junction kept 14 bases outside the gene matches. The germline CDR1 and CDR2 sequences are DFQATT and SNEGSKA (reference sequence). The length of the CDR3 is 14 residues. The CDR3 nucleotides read TGCAGTGCCAGCCGCCCGGGAGGGCCGGGGGAGCAGTACTTC. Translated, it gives CSASRPGGPGEQYF.

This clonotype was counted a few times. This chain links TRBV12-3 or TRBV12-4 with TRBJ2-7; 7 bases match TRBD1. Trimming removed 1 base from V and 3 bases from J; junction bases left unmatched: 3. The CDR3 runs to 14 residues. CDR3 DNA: TGTGCCAGCAGTTTAGAAGGGACAGACTACGAGCAGTACTTC. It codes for CASSLEGTDYEQYF.

The CDR3 DNA reads as TGTGCCTGGAGTCGTGACAGGGACCACTCTGGGGCCAACGTCCTGACTTTC. Translation: CAWSRDRDHSGANVLTF. The chain joins TRBV30 to TRBJ2-6; TRBD1 matches 7 bases. Trimming at V came to 2 bases and at J to 0 bases, leaving 7 bases not matched to a gene. The germline V gene encodes CDR1 GTSNPN and CDR2 SVGIG (reference sequence). The CDR3 runs to 17 residues.

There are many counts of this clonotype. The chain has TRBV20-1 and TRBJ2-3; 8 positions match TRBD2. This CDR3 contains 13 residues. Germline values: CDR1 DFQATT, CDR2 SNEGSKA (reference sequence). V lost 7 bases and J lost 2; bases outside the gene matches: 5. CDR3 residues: CSGVAGFTDTQYF. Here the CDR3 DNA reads TGCAGTGGGGTAGCGGGGTTCACAGATACGCAGTATTTT.

The CDR3 spells CASSLGQSGQPQHF. The CDR3 DNA reads as TGTGCCAGCAGCTTGGGACAGTCGGGTCAGCCCCAGCATTTT. The rearrangement links TRBV5-5 to TRBJ1-5, with a weak D call TRBD1 (5 bases). Germline lookup yields CDR1 SGHKS and CDR2 YYEKEE (reference sequence). V dropped 0 bases and J dropped 6 bases, with 10 bases sitting between them. The CDR3 loop spans 14 amino acids.

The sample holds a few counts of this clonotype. Written as DNA, the CDR3 is TGTGCCAGCAGAGAAGCGGGAGACGGGATCGGGACCCAGTACTTC. This codes for CASREAGDGIGTQYF. The chain carries TRBV5-4 and TRBJ2-5, with 8 nucleotides matching TRBD2. Germline V gene sequence: CDR1 SGHNT, CDR2 YYREEE (reference sequence). The CDR3 totals 15 residues. J gave up 7 bases and V 5 bases, and 13 bases lay outside the gene matches.

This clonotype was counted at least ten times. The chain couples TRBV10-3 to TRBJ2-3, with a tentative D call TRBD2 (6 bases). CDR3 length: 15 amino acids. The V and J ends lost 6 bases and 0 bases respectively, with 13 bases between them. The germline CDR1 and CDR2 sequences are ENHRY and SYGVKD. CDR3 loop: CAIRPGGASTDTQYF. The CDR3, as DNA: TGTGCCATCAGGCCTGGCGGGGCTAGCACAGATACGCAGTATTTT.

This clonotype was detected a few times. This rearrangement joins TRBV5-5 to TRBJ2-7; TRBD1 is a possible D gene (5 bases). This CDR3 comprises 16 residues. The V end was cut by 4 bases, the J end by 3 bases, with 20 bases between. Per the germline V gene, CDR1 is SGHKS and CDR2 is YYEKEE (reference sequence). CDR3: CASSPPTPTESYEQYF. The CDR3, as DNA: TGTGCCAGCAGCCCACCCACACCGACAGAAAGCTACGAGCAGTACTTC. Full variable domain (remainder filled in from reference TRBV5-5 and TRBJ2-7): DAGVTQSPTHLIKTRGQQVTLRCSPISGHKSVSWYQQVLGQGPQFIFQYYEKEERGRGNFPDRFSARQFPNYSSELNVNALLLGDSALYLCASSPPTPTESYEQYFGPGTRLTVT.

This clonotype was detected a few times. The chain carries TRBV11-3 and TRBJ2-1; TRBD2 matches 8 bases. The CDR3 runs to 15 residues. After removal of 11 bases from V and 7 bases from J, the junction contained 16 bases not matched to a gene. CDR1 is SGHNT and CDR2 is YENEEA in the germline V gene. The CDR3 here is CAPGYREGQENEQFF. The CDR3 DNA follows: TGTGCCCCAGGGTACCGGGAGGGCCAGGAGAATGAGCAGTTCTTC.

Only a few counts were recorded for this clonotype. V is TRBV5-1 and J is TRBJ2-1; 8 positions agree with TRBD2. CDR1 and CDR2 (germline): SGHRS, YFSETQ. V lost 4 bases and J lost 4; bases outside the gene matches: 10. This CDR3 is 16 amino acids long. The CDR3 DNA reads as TGCGCCAGCAGCGCGCCGGGACTAGATGAATACAATGAGCAGTTCTTC. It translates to CASSAPGLDEYNEQFF.

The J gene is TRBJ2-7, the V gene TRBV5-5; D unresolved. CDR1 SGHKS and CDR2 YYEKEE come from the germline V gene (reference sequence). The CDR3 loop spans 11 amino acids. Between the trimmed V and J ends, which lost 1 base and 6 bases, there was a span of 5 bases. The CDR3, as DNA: TGTGCCAGCAGCTTGCAAACCGAGCAGTACTTC. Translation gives CASSLQTEQYF. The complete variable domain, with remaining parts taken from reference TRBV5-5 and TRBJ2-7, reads DAGVTQSPTHLIKTRGQQVTLRCSPISGHKSVSWYQQVLGQGPQFIFQYYEKEERGRGNFPDRFSARQFPNYSSELNVNALLLGDSALYLCASSLQTEQYFGPGTRLTVT.

As DNA, the CDR3 is TGTGCCATCAGTGAACAGGGGGGATATGGCTACACCTTC. Amino acid sequence: CAISEQGGYGYTF. The chain has TRBV10-3 and TRBJ1-2, with 8 bases matching TRBD1. CDR1 and CDR2 from the germline V gene are ENHRY and SYGVKD. CDR3 length: 13 residues. The junction had 2 bases not matched to a gene; V was cut back by 3 bases and J by 5 bases.

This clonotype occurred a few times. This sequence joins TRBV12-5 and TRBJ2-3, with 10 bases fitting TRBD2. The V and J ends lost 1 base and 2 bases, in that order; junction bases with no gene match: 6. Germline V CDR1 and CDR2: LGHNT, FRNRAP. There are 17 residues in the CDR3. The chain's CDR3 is CASGLAGLANYTDTQYF. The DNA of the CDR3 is TGTGCTAGTGGTTTGGCGGGACTAGCGAACTACACAGATACGCAGTATTTT.